The source of this T cell receptor beta chain is a study of blood T cell repertoires in COVID-19. Clones were sequenced by immunoSEQ multiplex PCR, and TCRdb holds only the in-frame ones, with some missing. This sample has 150,000 to 200,000 clones; about four fifths occur once, and the top ten carry under 10%. The V and J ends lost 5 bases and 5 bases respectively, with 19 bases between them. The CDR3 covers 17 residues. The V gene's germline CDR1 is MDHEN and CDR2 SYDVKM. The J gene is TRBJ1-6, the V gene TRBV28, with D uncertain. The specimen was peripheral blood. This receptor was obtained from a woman aged 70-85 years with COVID-19, enrolled during active disease. CDR3 region: CASSPPRYSFNNSPLHF. Written as DNA, the CDR3 is TGTGCCAGCAGTCCACCTCGTTACAGCTTTAATAATTCACCCCTCCACTTT.